Reported below is one T cell receptor (beta chain). No antigen is known for it. The sample is drawn from a study of cytomegalovirus exposure and HLA in healthy donors. Findings and limits, study-wide: Association of a missense DCLRE1C variant with TCR beta V- and J-gene trimming was reported in a later analysis.

Healthy bone marrow donors formed the donor group. Vbeta (60) and Jbeta (13) primers were used in the PCR. Clones were sequenced by immunoSEQ multiplex PCR, and TCRdb holds only the in-frame ones, with some missing. The table includes tens of thousands of clones, about 79% detected once. The sequence derives from a female donor in good health and CMV-seronegative. What was sequenced was PBMCs.

The CDR3, as DNA: TGTGCCAGCAGCCAACCGACAGGGTGGGCCACTGAAGCTTTCTTT. It specifies CASSQPTGWATEAFF. The V and J genes are TRBV14 and TRBJ1-1, with 7 bases lining up with TRBD1. V lost 2 bases to trimming and J lost 4 bases; unmatched junction nucleotides: 7. This CDR3 spans 15 amino acids. From germline, CDR1 is SGHDN and CDR2 FVKESK.